This TCR beta chain was recorded in a study of blood T cell repertoires in COVID-19. Overall study context: Samples of COVID-19 (acute and convalescent) were obtained from the United States, Italy and Spain.

Repertoires were generated with immunoSEQ multiplex PCR, while TCRdb's copy carries only in-frame clones and drops some. The data show fewer than 250,000 clones, 75% to 85% seen once. Trimming removed 3 bases at V and 10 bases at J, with 12 bases between. Looked up from germline, CDR1 is SQVTM and CDR2 is ANQGSEA. The CDR3 has 12 residues. Input material: peripheral blood. This sequence was found in a woman aged 70-85 years with acute or convalescent COVID-19. This chain links TRBV29-1 with TRBJ1-4; tentatively, D is TRBD1 (5 bases). The CDR3 DNA sequence: TGCAGCGTTGAGGGATACGGGGGAAAACTGTTTTTT. Protein product: CSVEGYGGKLFF.